A single sample is the source of the 20 T cell receptor beta chains below, sequenced in a study of T cell responses to AZD1222 COVID-19 vaccine (dated by TCRdb to about 2021). The library was built by means of the immunoSEQ multiplex PCR assay. Sourced from immuneACCESS, this table was stored by TCRdb with only in-frame sequences that have V and J called. A share of the clones is absent; for the studies checked, an unresolved V gene accounts for under half, and the remainder has no known explanation. In this sample the table shows about 70,000 clones, approximately 85% of which occur a single time. The top ten hold around 5.1% of the sample. What this sample's time point label stands for: baseline before first vaccination. The sample's treatment or condition label is to be understood as: meningococcal conjugate vaccine given as trial control. This sample comprised peripheral blood, obtained on day 0 of MenACWY control vaccination. Receptor source: an adult in good health.

This rearrangement joins TRBV7-3 to TRBJ1-1; D ambiguous. This CDR3 is 14 amino acids long. Trimming removed 0 bases at V and 4 bases at J, with 9 bases between. Germline CDR1 and CDR2: SGHTA and FQGTGA. CDR3 amino acids: CASSLTGSGTEAFF. The CDR3 DNA follows: TGTGCCAGCAGCTTAACGGGGTCTGGCACTGAAGCTTTCTTT. The complete variable domain, with remaining parts taken from reference TRBV7-3 and TRBJ1-1, reads GAGVSQTPSNKVTEKGKYVELRCDPISGHTALYWYRQSLGQGPEFLIYFQGTGAADDSGLPNDRFFAVRPEGSVSTLKIQRTERGDSAVYLCASSLTGSGTEAFFGQGTRLTVV.

This sequence joins TRBV6-2 or TRBV6-3 and TRBJ2-7; 12 bases match TRBD1. The CDR3 loop spans 15 amino acids. Germline loops: CDR1 MNHEY, CDR2 SVGEGT. J lost 4 bases, V lost 2 bases, and 3 bases had no gene match. The CDR3 coding sequence is TGTGCCAGCAGTTACGGGGACAGGGGGCGTTACGAGCAGTACTTC. Protein product: CASSYGDRGRYEQYF.

The rearrangement links TRBV19 to TRBJ1-2, with D hard to call. V shed 5 bases and J shed 2 bases, with 6 bases lying between them. Germline V CDR1 and CDR2: LNHDA, SQIVND (reference sequence). The CDR3 consists of 12 residues. CDR3 coding DNA: TGTGCCAGTAGTCCGGGAAACTATGGCTACACCTTC. Translated, it gives CASSPGNYGYTF.

The chain has TRBV5-4 and TRBJ1-5; D possibly corresponds to TRBD1 (5 bases). The length of the CDR3 is 16 residues. The ends were cut back, 0 bases at V and 0 bases at J, with 10 bases in the middle. Germline CDR1 and CDR2: SGHNT and YYREEE (reference sequence). The CDR3 spells CASSLDGGTSNQPQHF. The CDR3 nucleotides read TGTGCCAGCAGCTTGGACGGGGGAACTAGCAATCAGCCCCAGCATTTT. The whole variable domain, remainder taken from reference TRBV5-4 and TRBJ1-5, is ETGVTQSPTHLIKTRGQQVTLRCSSQSGHNTVSWYQQALGQGPQFIFQYYREEENGRGNFPPRFSGLQFPNYSSELNVNALELDDSALYLCASSLDGGTSNQPQHFGDGTRLSIL.

This sequence joins TRBV6-5 and TRBJ1-2, with 10 bases identical to TRBD1. The CDR3 consists of 15 residues. Germline V gene data show CDR1 as MNHEY and CDR2 as SVGAGI. The V gene end was trimmed by 0 bases and the J gene end by 3 bases; junction bases not matched to a gene: 1. The chain's CDR3 is CASSYSGTGDYGYTF. The CDR3 bases are TGTGCCAGCAGTTACTCAGGGACAGGGGACTATGGCTACACCTTC.

The J gene is TRBJ1-6, the V gene TRBV11-2; D is possibly TRBD1 (6 bases). V lost 5 bases to trimming and J lost 9 bases, with 8 bases between them. This CDR3 region has 12 residues. Germline V gene data show CDR1 as SGHAT and CDR2 as FQNNGV. The DNA for the CDR3 is TGTGCCAGCAGCCAGGACAGTTCACCCCTCCACTTT. This codes for CASSQDSSPLHF.

The chain joins TRBV7-9 to TRBJ1-1; no reliable D call. The CDR3 sequence is 13 residues long. Germline V gene lookup returns CDR1 SEHNR and CDR2 FQNEAQ (reference sequence). Trimming cost V 7 bases and J 0 bases, with 9 bases left between them. The CDR3 protein is CASTGLMNTEAFF. The CDR3 DNA reads TGTGCCAGCACCGGGCTCATGAACACTGAAGCTTTCTTT.

Only one count was recorded for this clone. This chain connects TRBV6-5 to TRBJ1-4; maybe TRBD1 (6 bases). CDR1 and CDR2 (germline): MNHEY, SVGAGI. The ends were cut back, 6 bases at V and 8 bases at J, with 13 bases in the middle. CDR3 length: 13 residues. CDR3 sequence: CASSPRGQEKLFF. Written as DNA, the CDR3 is TGTGCCAGCAGCCCCAGGGGCCAGGAAAAACTGTTTTTT.

CDR3 protein: CAISESGQVITDTQYF. The CDR3 DNA reads as TGTGCCATCAGTGAGTCCGGACAGGTTATTACAGATACGCAGTATTTT. V gene TRBV10-3 combines with J gene TRBJ2-3; 7 nucleotides align to TRBD1. This CDR3 is 16 amino acids long. V was clipped by 0 bases and J by 3 bases; unmatched bases: 6. The V gene's germline CDR1 is ENHRY and CDR2 SYGVKD.

The chain recombines TRBV28 with TRBJ1-4, with 10 bases matching TRBD1. The germline V gene encodes CDR1 MDHEN and CDR2 SYDVKM. Trimming took 5 bases from V and 6 from J; bases not matched to a gene: 6. The CDR3 spans 15 residues. The CDR3 DNA reads TGTGCCAGCAGTGAGATTGGGACAGGGGATGAAAAACTGTTTTTT. Protein: CASSEIGTGDEKLFF.

The chain carries TRBV5-5 and TRBJ2-7; either TRBD1 or TRBD2 may supply D (5 bases each). Germline CDR1 SGHKS, CDR2 YYEKEE (reference sequence). V was clipped by 1 base and J by 1 base, with 12 bases between them. The CDR3 contains 15 residues. In nucleotides, the CDR3 is TGTGCCAGCAGCTTGTTAGGGGAGAGATCCTACGAGCAGTACTTC. Protein: CASSLLGERSYEQYF.

The rearrangement joins TRBV3-1 (or the pseudogene TRBV3-2) to TRBJ2-2; D unresolved. The germline CDR1 and CDR2 sequences are LGHDT and YNNKEL (reference sequence). The CDR3 sequence is 15 residues long. The ends were cut back, 0 bases at V and 5 bases at J, with 10 bases in the middle. The CDR3 is CASSQDLLGTGELFF. CDR3 sequence (DNA): TGTGCCAGCAGCCAAGATCTCTTAGGAACCGGGGAGCTGTTTTTT.

This clone was seen once. This rearrangement joins TRBV6-5 to TRBJ1-4; maybe TRBD1 (5 bases). V dropped 0 bases and J dropped 10 bases, with 9 bases sitting between them. The CDR3 has 13 amino acids. Germline CDR1 MNHEY, CDR2 SVGAGI. The CDR3 sequence is CASSYSTGGKLFF. Written as DNA, the CDR3 is TGTGCCAGCAGTTACTCGACGGGGGGAAAACTGTTTTTT.

This chain links TRBV4-3 with TRBJ2-3, with TRBD2 identical over 13 bases. V was clipped by 6 bases and J by 4 bases; unmatched bases: 10. Germline-derived CDR1 and CDR2 are LGHNA and YSLEER. The CDR3 extends over 17 amino acids. CDR3 sequence: CASRTSGGAFFPDTQYF. The CDR3 DNA follows: TGCGCCAGCAGAACTAGCGGGGGGGCCTTTTTCCCAGATACGCAGTATTTT.

The gene calls are TRBV30 and TRBJ2-3; TRBD1 matches 10 bases. The J segment lost 4 bases and the V segment lost 5 bases, leaving 15 bases of the junction unmatched. Germline V CDR1 and CDR2: GTSNPN, SVGIG (reference sequence). The length of the CDR3 is 17 residues. CDR3 loop: CAWGRTGGWNSADTQYF. In DNA form, the CDR3 reads TGTGCCTGGGGTAGGACAGGGGGTTGGAACAGTGCAGATACGCAGTATTTT.

V gene TRBV29-1 combines with J gene TRBJ2-7, with no clear D. Germline CDR1 reads SQVTM; CDR2 reads ANQGSEA. V gave up 6 bases and J gave up 2 bases, with 11 bases separating them. The CDR3 extends over 12 amino acids. DNA for the CDR3: TGCAGCGTGATAAGGGCCCCCTACGAGCAGTACTTC. This encodes CSVIRAPYEQYF.

The chain is built from TRBV3-1 (or the pseudogene TRBV3-2) and TRBJ2-3, with 13 bases matching TRBD2. V was clipped by 3 bases and J by 2 bases; unmatched bases: 8. The CDR3 length is 18 residues. CDR1 and CDR2 (germline): LGHDT, YNNKEL (reference sequence). The CDR3 coding sequence is TGTGCCAGCAGCCACACCGGGACTAGCGGGGCGAACACAGATACGCAGTATTTT. It yields the protein CASSHTGTSGANTDTQYF.

The chain joins TRBV5-1 to TRBJ2-7, with TRBD1 matching over 7 bases. The germline gives CDR1 SGHRS, CDR2 YFSETQ. The CDR3 totals 15 residues. J lost 1 base, V lost 4 bases, and 8 bases had no gene match. CDR3 sequence (DNA): TGCGCCAGCAGCCTAATTCCGGGACAGTCCTACGAGCAGTACTTC. This translates into CASSLIPGQSYEQYF.

This chain joins TRBV11-3 and TRBJ2-3, with D maybe TRBD2 (6 bases). The ends were cut back, 5 bases at V and 2 bases at J, with 17 bases in the middle. The CDR3 runs to 16 residues. The V gene's germline CDR1 is SGHNT and CDR2 YENEEA. The CDR3 sequence: CASSPVGRGPTDTQYF. The CDR3 DNA reads as TGTGCCAGCAGCCCCGTCGGGCGGGGCCCCACAGATACGCAGTATTTT. Complete variable domain (other parts from reference TRBV11-3 and TRBJ2-3): EAGVVQSPRYKIIEKKQPVAFWCNPISGHNTLYWYLQNLGQGPELLIRYENEEAVDDSQLPKDRFSAERLKGVDSTLKIQPAELGDSAVYLCASSPVGRGPTDTQYFGPGTRLTVL.

With respect to this clone: The same CDR3 also results from other DNA sequences found in this sample. V gene TRBV18 combines with J gene TRBJ2-5; D is undetermined. The V end was cut by 3 bases, the J end by 5 bases, with 4 bases between. CDR1 is KGHSH and CDR2 is LQKENI in the germline V gene. This CDR3 is 11 amino acids long. CDR3 nucleotides: TGTGCCAGCTCACCTCGGGAGACCCAGTACTTC. Translating gives CASSPRETQYF.